This T cell receptor (beta chain) was observed in a study of shared clonotypes between healthy human individuals. Regarding the study as a whole: In the sorted subsets, rarefaction showed sequencing was incomplete despite large depth. Researchers sampled only blood; tissue repertoires likely differ. The authors expected sequencing depth to affect clonotype sharing among donors.

Profiled with immunoSEQ multiplex PCR; TCRdb holds only in-frame clones, not every one. Of a few million clones listed, approximately 96% were seen once; the top ten hold 0.1% to 0.15%. A remark on this clone: Its antigen is still unknown. Other DNA sequences in this sample translate to the same CDR3.

V gave up 2 bases and J gave up 0 bases, with 5 bases separating them. The length of the CDR3 is 14 residues. Germline V lookup: CDR1 MDHEN, CDR2 SYDVKM. The sequence was collected from a young man in good health. The material sequenced was naive CD4+ T cells sorted from blood. Subset indicated: CD45RA+ positively selected. The J gene is TRBJ2-4, the V gene TRBV28, with D uncertain. The CDR3 spells CASSLGLAKNIQYF. DNA for the CDR3: TGTGCCAGCAGTTTAGGGCTAGCCAAAAACATTCAGTACTTC.